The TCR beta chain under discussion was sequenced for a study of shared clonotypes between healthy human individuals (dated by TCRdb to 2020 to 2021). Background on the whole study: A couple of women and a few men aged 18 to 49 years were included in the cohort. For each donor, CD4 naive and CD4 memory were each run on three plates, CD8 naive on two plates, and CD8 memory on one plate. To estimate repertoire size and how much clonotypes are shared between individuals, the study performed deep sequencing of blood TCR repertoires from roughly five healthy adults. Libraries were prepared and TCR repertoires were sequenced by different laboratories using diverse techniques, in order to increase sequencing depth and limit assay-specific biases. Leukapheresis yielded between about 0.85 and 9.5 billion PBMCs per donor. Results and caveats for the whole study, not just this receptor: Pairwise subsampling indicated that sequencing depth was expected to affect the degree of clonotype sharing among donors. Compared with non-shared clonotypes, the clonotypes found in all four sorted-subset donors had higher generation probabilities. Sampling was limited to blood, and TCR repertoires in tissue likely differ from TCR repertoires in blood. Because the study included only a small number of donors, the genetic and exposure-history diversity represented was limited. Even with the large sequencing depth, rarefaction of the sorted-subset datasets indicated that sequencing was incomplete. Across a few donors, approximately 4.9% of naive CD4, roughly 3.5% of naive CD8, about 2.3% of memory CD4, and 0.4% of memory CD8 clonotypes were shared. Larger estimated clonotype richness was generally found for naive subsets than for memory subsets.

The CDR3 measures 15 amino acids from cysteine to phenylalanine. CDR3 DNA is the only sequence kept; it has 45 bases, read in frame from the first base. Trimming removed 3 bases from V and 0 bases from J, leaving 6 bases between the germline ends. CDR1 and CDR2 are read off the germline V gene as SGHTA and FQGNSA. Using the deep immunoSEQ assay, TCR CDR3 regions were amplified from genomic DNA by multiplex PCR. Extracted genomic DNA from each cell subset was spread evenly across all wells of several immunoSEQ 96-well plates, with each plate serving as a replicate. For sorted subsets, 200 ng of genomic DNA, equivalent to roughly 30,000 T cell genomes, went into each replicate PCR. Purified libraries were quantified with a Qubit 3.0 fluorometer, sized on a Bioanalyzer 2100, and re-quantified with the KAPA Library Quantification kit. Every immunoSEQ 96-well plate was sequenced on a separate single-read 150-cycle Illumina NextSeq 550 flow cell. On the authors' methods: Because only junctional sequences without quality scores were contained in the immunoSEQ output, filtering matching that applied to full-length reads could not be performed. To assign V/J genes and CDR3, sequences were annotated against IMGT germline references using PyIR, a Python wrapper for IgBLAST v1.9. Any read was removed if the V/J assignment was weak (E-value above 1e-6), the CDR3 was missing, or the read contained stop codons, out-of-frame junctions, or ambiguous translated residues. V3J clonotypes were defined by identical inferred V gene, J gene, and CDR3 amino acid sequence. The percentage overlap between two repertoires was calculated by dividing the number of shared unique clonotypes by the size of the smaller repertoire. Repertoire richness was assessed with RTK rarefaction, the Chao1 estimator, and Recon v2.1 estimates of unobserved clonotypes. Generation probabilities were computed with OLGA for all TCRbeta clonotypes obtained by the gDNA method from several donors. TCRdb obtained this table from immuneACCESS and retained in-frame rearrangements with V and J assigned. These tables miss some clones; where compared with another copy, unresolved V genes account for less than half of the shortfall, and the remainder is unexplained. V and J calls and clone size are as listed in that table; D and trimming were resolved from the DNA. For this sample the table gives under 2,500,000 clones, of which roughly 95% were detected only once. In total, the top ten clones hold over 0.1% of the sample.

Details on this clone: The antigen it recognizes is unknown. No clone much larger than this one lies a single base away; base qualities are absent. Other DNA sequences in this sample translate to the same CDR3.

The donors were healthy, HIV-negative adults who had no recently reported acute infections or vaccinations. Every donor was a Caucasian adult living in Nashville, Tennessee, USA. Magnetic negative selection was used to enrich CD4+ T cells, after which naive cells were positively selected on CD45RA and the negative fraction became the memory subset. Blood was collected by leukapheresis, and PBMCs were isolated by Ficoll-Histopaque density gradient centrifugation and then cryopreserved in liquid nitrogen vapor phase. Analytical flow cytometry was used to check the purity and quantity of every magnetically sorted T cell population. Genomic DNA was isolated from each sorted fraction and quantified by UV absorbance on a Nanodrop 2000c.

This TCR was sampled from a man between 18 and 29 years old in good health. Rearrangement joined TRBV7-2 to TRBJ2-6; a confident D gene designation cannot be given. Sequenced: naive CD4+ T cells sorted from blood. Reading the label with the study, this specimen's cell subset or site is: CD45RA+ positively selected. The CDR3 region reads CASSFGPSGANVLTF. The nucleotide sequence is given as TGTGCCAGCAGCTTTGGGCCCTCTGGGGCCAACGTCCTGACTTTC. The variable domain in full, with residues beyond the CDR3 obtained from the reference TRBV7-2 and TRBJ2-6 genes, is GAGVSQSPSNKVTEKGKDVELRCDPISGHTALYWYRQSLGQGLEFLIYFQGNSAPDKSGLPSDRFSAERTGGSVSTLTIQRTQQEDSAVYLCASSFGPSGANVLTFGAGSRLTVL.